The next 6 T cell receptor beta chains were all read from a single sample in a study of blood T cell repertoires in COVID-19. Produced via immunoSEQ multiplex PCR; TCRdb's table is partial and in-frame only. The repertoire consists of over 400,000 clones, with 85% to 90% occurring once and the leading ten covering less than 9.5%. The sample taken for sequencing was peripheral blood. The receptors come from a woman aged 45-65 years with COVID-19, enrolled during active disease.

The rearrangement joins TRBV9 to TRBJ2-7; 8 bases line up with TRBD1. Germline V CDR1 and CDR2: SGDLS, YYNGEE. CDR3 length equals 14 residues. V lost 4 bases and J lost 2; bases outside the gene matches: 5. The CDR3: CASSQGTGAYEQYF. The CDR3 coding sequence is TGTGCCAGCAGCCAAGGGACAGGCGCCTACGAGCAGTACTTC.

The chain joins TRBV5-6 to TRBJ2-3; perhaps TRBD2 as D (5 bases). CDR1 SGHDT and CDR2 YYEEEE come from the germline V gene. The CDR3 is 13 residues long. Trimming removed 2 bases from V and 11 bases from J, with 15 bases in between. The CDR3 loop reads CASSLRRKEVQYF. The DNA for the CDR3 is TGTGCCAGCAGCTTAAGGCGCAAGGAGGTGCAGTATTTT.

The sample holds one count of this clone. Given a much more abundant clone one base away, this may be a read error. V usage is TRBV7-8 and J usage is TRBJ1-1, with D perhaps TRBD1 (5 bases). CDR1 SGHVS and CDR2 FQNEAQ come from the germline V gene. The CDR3 is made up of 13 amino acids. Trimming removed 4 bases from V and 1 base from J, with 7 bases in between. This CDR3 reads CASSSQGNTEAFF. The CDR3, as DNA: TGTGCCAGCAGCTCCCAGGGGAACACTGAAGCTTTCTTT. Drawing the rest from reference TRBV7-8 and TRBJ1-1, the complete variable domain is GAGVSQSPRYKVAKRGQDVALRCDPISGHVSLFWYQQALGQGPEFLTYFQNEAQLDKSGLPSDRFFAERPEGSVSTLKIQRTQQEDSAVYLCASSSQGNTEAFFGQGTRLTVV.

The J gene is TRBJ1-1, the V gene TRBV5-1; TRBD1 matches at 7 bases. The CDR3 contains 15 residues. The V gene end was trimmed by 0 bases and the J gene end by 0 bases; junction bases not matched to a gene: 2. The germline CDR1 and CDR2 sequences are SGHRS and YFSETQ. CDR3 in amino acids: CASSLEGTVNTEAFF. As DNA, the CDR3 is TGCGCCAGCAGCTTGGAAGGGACAGTGAACACTGAAGCTTTCTTT.

The rearrangement links TRBV19 to TRBJ1-2; D may be TRBD1 (5 bases). CDR1 and CDR2 (germline): LNHDA, SQIVND (reference sequence). CDR3 length equals 15 residues. Trimming cost V 2 bases and J 0 bases, with 10 bases left between them. DNA for the CDR3: TGTGCCAGTAGTATAAACAGGTTCGCTAACTATGGCTACACCTTC. Encoded protein: CASSINRFANYGYTF.

This chain links TRBV4-1 with TRBJ1-4; 9 positions match TRBD1. Germline V gene sequence: CDR1 MGHRA, CDR2 YSYEKL. After removal of 4 bases from V and 8 bases from J, the junction contained 8 bases not matched to a gene. This CDR3 is 15 amino acids long. CDR3 protein: CASSPRQGVGEKLFF. The CDR3 coding sequence is TGCGCCAGCAGCCCACGACAGGGGGTCGGAGAAAAACTGTTTTTT.